A single sample is the source of the 10 T cell receptor beta chains below, sequenced in a study of tumor-infiltrating lymphocytes in localized non-small cell lung cancer. Sequencing was performed with immunoSEQ multiplex PCR; in TCRdb, only in-frame clones are kept and a portion is missing. Here the sample spans about 8,900 clones, 60% to 80% being singletons. Sequencing was done on a sample of uninvolved lung tissue not adjacent to the tumor. Receptor source: a human donor with non-small cell lung cancer.

The CDR3 is CASSPEAGTETQYF. CDR3 bases: TGTGCCAGCAGCCCTGAGGCAGGGACAGAGACCCAGTACTTC. The rearrangement uses TRBV9 and TRBJ2-5; D is perhaps TRBD1 or TRBD2 (5 bases each). CDR3 size: 14 residues. Trimming left V 4 bases short and J 4 bases short, with 14 bases between. The germline gives CDR1 SGDLS, CDR2 YYNGEE.

This clone is medium-sized by share. The chain uses TRBV9 and TRBJ2-1; 7 bases map to TRBD2. V shed 7 bases, J shed 6 bases, and the junction held 7 bases outside the gene matches. From germline, CDR1 is SGDLS and CDR2 YYNGEE. The CDR3 totals 13 residues. The CDR3 reads CASGSWGGNEQFF. CDR3 in DNA: TGTGCCAGCGGGAGCTGGGGGGGCAATGAGCAGTTCTTC.

In this sample, this clone turned up a few times. This chain uses TRBV7-2 with TRBJ1-5, with a possible D match to TRBD1 (5 bases). From germline, CDR1 is SGHTA and CDR2 FQGNSA. V gave up 5 bases and J gave up 7 bases, with 15 bases separating them. CDR3 size: 14 residues. The CDR3 reads CASSPPGGRQPQHF. In DNA, the CDR3 is TGTGCCAGCAGCCCCCCCGGGGGTCGGCAGCCCCAGCATTTT.

This clone has only a few counts. This chain links TRBV6-6 with TRBJ2-3, with D maybe TRBD1 (6 bases). Trimming cost V 4 bases and J 1 base, with 12 bases left between them. The CDR3 spans 15 residues. Germline V gives CDR1 MNHNY, CDR2 SVGAGI (reference sequence). The CDR3 sequence: CASSSRDKGTDTQYF. The CDR3 DNA reads TGTGCCAGCAGTTCACGGGACAAGGGCACAGATACGCAGTATTTT.

CDR3 in amino acids: CASSSPRIYSYEQYF. The DNA for the CDR3 is TGTGCCAGCAGCTCTCCCCGGATTTACTCCTACGAGCAGTACTTC. The chain recombines TRBV11-2 with TRBJ2-7; D is uncertain. Germline CDR1 SGHAT, CDR2 FQNNGV. The CDR3 length is 15 residues. The germline V and J ends were trimmed by 4 bases and 0 bases, with 13 bases remaining between them.

By share, this clone counts as medium-sized (0.01 to 0.1%). V is TRBV5-5 and J is TRBJ2-2, with D possibly being TRBD1 (6 bases). The CDR3 sequence is 13 residues long. Germline loops: CDR1 SGHKS, CDR2 YYEKEE (reference sequence). V gave up 9 bases and J gave up 4 bases, with 13 bases separating them. CDR3 nucleotides: TGTGCCACGACACAGGGAATCACCGGGGAGCTGTTTTTT. Its translation is CATTQGITGELFF.

Judged by abundance, this clone is large (0.1 to 1%). This sequence joins TRBV28 and TRBJ2-5; D is uncertain. The CDR3 runs 11 residues. Between the trimmed V and J ends, which lost 5 bases and 1 base, there was a span of 2 bases. Germline V gene data show CDR1 as MDHEN and CDR2 as SYDVKM. The CDR3 spells CASSTQETQYF. In DNA, the CDR3 is TGTGCCAGCAGTACCCAAGAGACCCAGTACTTC.

V is TRBV7-2 and J is TRBJ1-2; 8 bases line up with TRBD1. Germline lookup yields CDR1 SGHTA and CDR2 FQGNSA. The CDR3 extends over 18 amino acids. V shed 5 bases and J 0 bases; nucleotides not matched to a gene: 14. CDR3 amino acids: CASSSSPSHRGTNYGYTF. CDR3 nucleotide sequence: TGTGCCAGCAGCAGCTCCCCCTCACACAGGGGGACTAACTATGGCTACACCTTC. Full variable domain (missing parts from reference TRBV7-2 and TRBJ1-2): GAGVSQSPSNKVTEKGKDVELRCDPISGHTALYWYRQSLGQGLEFLIYFQGNSAPDKSGLPSDRFSAERTGGSVSTLTIQRTQQEDSAVYLCASSSSPSHRGTNYGYTFGSGTRLTVV.

The chain carries TRBV7-9 and TRBJ2-5; D remains ambiguous. V was shortened by 3 bases and J by 5 bases, with 4 bases between the two germline ends. Per germline, CDR1 SEHNR and CDR2 FQNEAQ (reference sequence). The CDR3 consists of 11 residues. CDR3 in amino acids: CASSFMETQYF. CDR3 in DNA: TGTGCCAGCAGCTTTATGGAGACCCAGTACTTC.

V and J are TRBV5-1 and TRBJ1-2; no clear D. Germline assignment: CDR1 SGHRS and CDR2 YFSETQ. The CDR3 sequence is 14 residues long. V lost 0 bases to trimming and J lost 8 bases, with 14 bases between them. CDR3 nucleotide sequence: TGCGCCAGCAGCTTGGATGGCACCTTAGGAGGCTACACCTTC. Residues: CASSLDGTLGGYTF.